Each of the 18 T cell receptor beta chains below was sequenced from the same sample in a study of blood T cell repertoires in COVID-19. Method: immunoSEQ multiplex PCR; TCRdb's copy keeps in-frame clones and lacks some. Of tens of thousands of clones listed, approximately 90% are singletons. The sample was PBMCs or T cells enriched from blood (not recorded which). All receptors come from a woman aged 40 to 50 who had recovered from COVID-19.

The CDR3 loop is CSASHKSDTEAFF. The CDR3 bases are TGCAGTGCTAGTCATAAATCAGACACTGAAGCTTTCTTT. The chain joins TRBV20-1 to TRBJ1-1, with D uncertain. Germline V gives CDR1 DFQATT, CDR2 SNEGSKA (reference sequence). This CDR3 region has 13 residues. The ends were cut back, 3 bases at V and 3 bases at J, with 11 bases in the middle.

The chain links TRBV18 to TRBJ2-7, with D perhaps TRBD1 (5 bases). Trimming removed 2 bases at V and 3 bases at J, with 8 bases between. Germline V gene data show CDR1 as KGHSH and CDR2 as LQKENI. This CDR3 has 13 residues. The CDR3 region has the DNA TGTGCCAGCTCACCAAAGACAGTCTACGAGCAGTACTTC. Residues: CASSPKTVYEQYF.

The chain joins TRBV6-6 to TRBJ1-2; weak D call: TRBD1 (6 bases). The germline CDR1 and CDR2 sequences are MNHNY and SVGAGI (reference sequence). V lost 5 bases and J 0 bases, leaving 22 bases between the germline ends. CDR3 length: 18 amino acids. CDR3 amino acids: CASSPHRGKQRANYGYTF. In DNA form, the CDR3 reads TGTGCCAGCAGTCCTCATAGGGGGAAACAGAGAGCTAACTATGGCTACACCTTC.

This clone was detected once. This rearrangement joins TRBV6-5 to TRBJ2-2, with TRBD1 identical over 7 bases. The germline V gene has CDR1 MNHEY and CDR2 SVGAGI. The CDR3 is made up of 15 amino acids. Trimming at V came to 4 bases and at J to 5 bases, leaving 7 bases not matched to a gene. CDR3 protein: CASSFDRDWTGELFF. As DNA, the CDR3 is TGTGCCAGCAGTTTCGACAGGGATTGGACCGGGGAGCTGTTTTTT.

The chain is built from TRBV6-6 and TRBJ2-7; possibly TRBD1 for D (5 bases). Germline V gene data show CDR1 as MNHNY and CDR2 as SVGAGI (reference sequence). V was pared by 6 bases and J by 1 base, with 13 bases between. This CDR3 is 14 amino acids long. CDR3 nucleotide sequence: TGTGCCAGCAGCCCCTCAGGGTTATCCTACGAGCAGTACTTC. It codes for CASSPSGLSYEQYF.

The chain is built from TRBV11-3 and TRBJ2-1; possible D gene TRBD1, 6 bases. V lost 5 bases, J lost 8 bases, and 10 bases lay in between. The CDR3 spans 12 residues. Germline values: CDR1 SGHNT, CDR2 YENEEA. As DNA, the CDR3 is TGTGCCAGCAGCACTACAGGGTATGAGCAGTTCTTC. Translated, it gives CASSTTGYEQFF.

The chain is built from TRBV24-1 and TRBJ2-1; 7 nucleotides align to TRBD1. J lost 7 bases, V lost 3 bases, and 5 bases had no gene match. CDR1 is KGHDR and CDR2 is SFDVKD in the germline V gene. The length of the CDR3 is 14 residues. The CDR3, as DNA: TGTGCCACCAGTGATGTGACAGGGACGAATGAGCAGTTCTTC. Protein sequence: CATSDVTGTNEQFF.

V usage is TRBV9 and J usage is TRBJ2-4; 8 positions agree with TRBD2. Germline lookup yields CDR1 SGDLS and CDR2 YYNGEE. Trimming removed 0 bases from V and 5 bases from J; junction bases left unmatched: 1. CDR3 size: 14 residues. The DNA of the CDR3 is TGTGCCAGCAGCGTAGCGGGGGGGGAAAACATTCAGTACTTC. Residues: CASSVAGGENIQYF.

This chain connects TRBV14 to TRBJ1-6; D unresolved. This CDR3 has 14 residues. The germline V gene has CDR1 SGHDN and CDR2 FVKESK. With 1 base removed from V and 9 bases from J, the gap between germline ends came to 10 bases. Here the CDR3 DNA reads TGTGCCAGCAGCCAAGCCATACAGAGTTCACCCCTCCACTTT. This translates into CASSQAIQSSPLHF.

This chain links TRBV23-1 with TRBJ1-5; D is unresolved. TRBV23-1 counts as an open reading frame of uncertain function. Trimming took 3 bases from V and 0 from J, leaving 15 bases between them. CDR3 length: 17 amino acids. The CDR3 nucleotides read TGCGCCAGCAGTCAGATCCTGAGTGAGGCTAGCAATCAGCCCCAGCATTTT. Amino acids: CASSQILSEASNQPQHF.

This clone was counted once. This chain uses TRBV28 with TRBJ1-1; 8 bases are shared with TRBD1. With 6 bases clipped from V and 4 bases from J, the junction kept 7 bases outside the gene matches. CDR3 length equals 14 residues. CDR1 is MDHEN, CDR2 SYDVKM, per germline. CDR3 residues: CASSIHRGSTEAFF. DNA for the CDR3: TGTGCCAGCAGCATACACAGGGGGAGCACTGAAGCTTTCTTT.

The V gene is TRBV7-6, the J gene TRBJ1-3; 10 nucleotides align to TRBD1. The CDR3 extends over 15 amino acids. V gave up 1 base and J gave up 3 bases; unmatched junction bases: 0. The germline V gene has CDR1 SGHVS and CDR2 FNYEAQ. This chain's CDR3 is CASSLGTGGGNTIYF. The CDR3 DNA reads TGTGCCAGCAGCTTAGGGACAGGGGGTGGAAACACCATATATTTT.

The table lists this clone with a few counts. This chain uses TRBV19 with TRBJ2-7; D is perhaps TRBD2 (6 bases). The germline CDR1 and CDR2 sequences are LNHDA and SQIVND (reference sequence). The CDR3 sequence is 15 residues long. V gave up 7 bases and J gave up 4 bases, with 20 bases separating them. The CDR3 DNA reads as TGTGCCAGTACCCGGGTCGCCAGTGCGGGATACGAGCAGTACTTC. Translated, it gives CASTRVASAGYEQYF.

The chain uses TRBV21-1 and TRBJ2-2; the table assigns TRBD2, which was not confirmed against the DNA. TRBV21-1 is given as a pseudogene. The CDR3 covers 15 residues. CDR3 nucleotides: TGTGCCAGCAGTTTCGAGCTAGAAAATGAGGGGGAGCTGTTTTTT. It translates to CASSFELENEGELFF.

This clone was observed a single time. This chain connects TRBV3-1 (or the pseudogene TRBV3-2) to TRBJ1-1; TRBD1 might be the D (6 bases). There are 15 residues in the CDR3. V lost 0 bases and J 5 bases, leaving 13 bases between the germline ends. Germline V gene data show CDR1 as LGHDT and CDR2 as YNNKEL (reference sequence). The CDR3 reads CASSQESRGRTEAFF. For the CDR3, the DNA is TGTGCCAGCAGCCAAGAAAGCAGGGGACGAACTGAAGCTTTCTTT.

The chain is built from TRBV3-1 (or the pseudogene TRBV3-2) and TRBJ1-2; D remains ambiguous. CDR1 is LGHDT and CDR2 is YNNKEL in the germline V gene (reference sequence). Trimming removed 1 base from V and 3 bases from J, with 15 bases in between. This CDR3 has 16 amino acids. Here the CDR3 reads CASSQGVGGLDYGYTF. The DNA for the CDR3 is TGTGCCAGCAGCCAAGGGGTAGGTGGGCTTGACTATGGCTACACCTTC.

The genes are TRBV11-3 and TRBJ2-5, with D unclear. V shed 2 bases and J shed 3 bases, with 7 bases lying between them. The germline V gene has CDR1 SGHNT and CDR2 YENEEA. The CDR3 runs 13 residues. The CDR3, as DNA: TGTGCCAGCAGCTTATCGGAGAAAGAGACCCAGTACTTC. It translates to CASSLSEKETQYF.

The V call is TRBV11-3, the J call TRBJ1-2; 11 bases map to TRBD1. Germline CDR1 SGHNT, CDR2 YENEEA. This CDR3 has 16 residues. After removal of 5 bases from V and 6 bases from J, the junction contained 11 bases not matched to a gene. The CDR3 DNA follows: TGTGCCAGCAGCACCCGTCGTGGACAGGGGGCTCATGGCTACACCTTC. Its translation is CASSTRRGQGAHGYTF.